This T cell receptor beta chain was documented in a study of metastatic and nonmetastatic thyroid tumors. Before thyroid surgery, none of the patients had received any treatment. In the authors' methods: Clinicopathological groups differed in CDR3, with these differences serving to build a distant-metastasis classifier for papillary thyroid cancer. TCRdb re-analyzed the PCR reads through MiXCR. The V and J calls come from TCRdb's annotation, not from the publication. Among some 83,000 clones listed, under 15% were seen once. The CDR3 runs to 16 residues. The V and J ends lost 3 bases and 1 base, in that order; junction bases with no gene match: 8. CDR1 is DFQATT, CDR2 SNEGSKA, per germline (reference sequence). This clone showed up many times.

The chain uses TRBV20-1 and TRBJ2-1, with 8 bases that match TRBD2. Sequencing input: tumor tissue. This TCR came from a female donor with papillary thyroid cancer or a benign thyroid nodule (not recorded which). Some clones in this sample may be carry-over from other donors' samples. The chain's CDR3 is CSARRAGDGSYNEQFF. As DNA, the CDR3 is TGCAGTGCTAGGAGAGCGGGAGATGGGTCCTACAATGAGCAGTTCTTC.